Each of the 10 T cell receptor beta chains below was sequenced from the same sample in a study of T cells in Graves' hyperthyroidism and ophthalmopathy. Amplified regions were TCR beta CDR3 sequences from RNA transcripts. HTBI primers were used for first-round RT-PCR of the TCR CDR3. TCRdb re-called the multiplex PCR reads with MiXCR, one entry per CDR3 protein. The table lists hundreds of thousands of distinct CDR3 sequences, 38% of them singletons. The source material was blood. The origin of the receptors is a man aged 18-30 years with Graves' hyperthyroidism.

The chain uses TRBV30 and TRBJ2-2, with TRBD1 matching over 7 bases. Trimming at V came to 4 bases and at J to 3 bases, leaving 8 bases not matched to a gene. This CDR3 comprises 15 residues. Germline V gene sequence: CDR1 GTSNPN, CDR2 SVGIG (reference sequence). CDR3 nucleotide sequence: TGTGCCTGGAAGAGCCGTCAGGGGGACACCGGGGAGCTGTTTTTT. This codes for CAWKSRQGDTGELFF.

Notes on this clonotype: At one end the junction does not follow the germline gene, possibly because of a read error. V usage is TRBV25-1 and J usage is TRBJ1-2; 7 positions agree with TRBD1. Germline CDR1 and CDR2: MGHDK and SYGVNS. The CDR3 has 14 residues. CDR3 sequence: CTSRDVGQIYGYTF. Here the CDR3 DNA reads TGTACCAGCAGAGACGTGGGACAGATCTATGGCTACACCTTC.

V and J are TRBV13 and TRBJ2-7; TRBD2 matches at 9 bases. V lost 6 bases to trimming and J lost 4 bases; unmatched junction nucleotides: 10. The germline gives CDR1 PRHDT, CDR2 FYEKMQ (reference sequence). CDR3 size: 15 residues. The CDR3 loop is CASSSRGLALYEQYF. The CDR3 DNA sequence: TGTGCCAGCAGTTCCCGCGGACTAGCGTTATACGAGCAGTACTTC.

The table lists this clonotype with many counts. Compared with germline, one end of the junction differs, possibly owing to a read error. The chain has TRBV5-1 and TRBJ1-1; 8 bases fit TRBD1. This CDR3 region has 14 residues. Germline V gives CDR1 SGHRS, CDR2 YFSETQ. CDR3 amino acids: CASSSTGENTEAFF. CDR3 bases: TGTGCCAGCAGCTCGACAGGGGAGAACACTGAAGCTTTCTTT.

This sequence joins TRBV27 and TRBJ2-7, with a possible D match to TRBD2 (6 bases). The length of the CDR3 is 16 residues. The germline V gene has CDR1 MNHEY and CDR2 SMNVEV (reference sequence). V lost 6 bases and J lost 2, with 20 bases in between. CDR3 loop: CASSLAISGRPYEQYF. CDR3 DNA sequence: TGTGCCAGCAGCCTGGCAATTAGCGGCAGACCCTACGAGCAGTACTTC.

This clonotype was detected many times. The chain links TRBV12-3 or TRBV12-4 to TRBJ2-2; TRBD2 aligns across 8 bases. Trimming cost V 5 bases and J 9 bases; bases outside gene matches: 2. CDR3 length equals 12 residues. CDR3: CASSLSGRELFF. The CDR3 DNA sequence: TGTGCCAGCAGTCTTAGCGGGAGGGAGCTGTTTTTT.

This clonotype was counted many times. The chain recombines TRBV7-9 with TRBJ1-1, with D uncertain. Trimming shortened V by 3 bases and J by 5 bases, and 7 bases separated the two germline ends. The CDR3 consists of 12 residues. CDR1 SEHNR and CDR2 FQNEAQ come from the germline V gene (reference sequence). DNA for the CDR3: TGTGCCAGCAGCTTTCAGGAGACTGAAGCTTTCTTT. Translating gives CASSFQETEAFF. Looking up the rest from reference TRBV7-9 and TRBJ1-1 gives the full variable domain: DTGVSQNPRHKITKRGQNVTFRCDPISEHNRLYWYRQTLGQGPEFLTYFQNEAQLEKSRLLSDRFSAERPKGSFSTLEIQRTEQGDSAMYLCASSFQETEAFFGQGTRLTVV.

This chain uses TRBV7-9 with TRBJ2-1, with 9 bases that match TRBD1. V shed 5 bases and J 8 bases; nucleotides not matched to a gene: 10. CDR1 and CDR2 (germline): SEHNR, FQNEAQ (reference sequence). CDR3 length: 15 residues. The CDR3 DNA reads TGTGCCAGCAGCCCAGGGACAGGGCGCCCCCATGAGCAGTTCTTC. The encoded protein is CASSPGTGRPHEQFF.

This chain joins TRBV6-5 and TRBJ1-5; D remains ambiguous. The V and J ends lost 5 bases and 8 bases respectively, with 13 bases between them. The CDR3 is 13 residues long. Germline assignment: CDR1 MNHEY and CDR2 SVGAGI. CDR3 region: CASSDSRLEPQHF. DNA of the CDR3: TGTGCCAGCAGTGATTCCAGGTTGGAGCCCCAGCATTTT.

The table lists this clonotype with a few counts. This chain joins TRBV12-3 or TRBV12-4 and TRBJ1-2; D is perhaps TRBD1 (5 bases). The length of the CDR3 is 15 residues. The V and J ends lost 3 bases and 4 bases respectively, with 15 bases between them. The DNA for the CDR3 is TGTGCCAGCAGTTTGCTAGGGGCACCTCTCTATGGCTACACCTTC. Translation gives CASSLLGAPLYGYTF.